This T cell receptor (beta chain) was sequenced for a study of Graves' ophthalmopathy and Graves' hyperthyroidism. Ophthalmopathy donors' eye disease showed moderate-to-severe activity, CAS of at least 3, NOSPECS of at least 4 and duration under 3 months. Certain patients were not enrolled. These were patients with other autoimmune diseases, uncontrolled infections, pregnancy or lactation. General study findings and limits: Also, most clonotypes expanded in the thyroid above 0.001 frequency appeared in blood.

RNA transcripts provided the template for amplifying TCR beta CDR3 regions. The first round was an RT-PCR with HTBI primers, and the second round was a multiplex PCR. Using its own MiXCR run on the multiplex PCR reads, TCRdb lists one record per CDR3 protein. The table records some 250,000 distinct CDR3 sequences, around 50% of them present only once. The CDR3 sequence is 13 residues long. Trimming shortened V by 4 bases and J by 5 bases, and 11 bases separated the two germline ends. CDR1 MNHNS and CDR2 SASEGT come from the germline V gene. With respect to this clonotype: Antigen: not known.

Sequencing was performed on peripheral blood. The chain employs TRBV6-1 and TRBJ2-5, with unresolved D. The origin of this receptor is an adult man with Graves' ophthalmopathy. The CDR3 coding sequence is TGTGCCAGCAGTGCGGCTCCGAGGGAGACCCAGTACTTC. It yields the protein CASSAAPRETQYF.